This T cell receptor (beta chain) stems from a study of T cells after posttransplantation cyclophosphamide. This related bone marrow graft donor gave peripheral blood on the day of marrow donation. Whole-study results and caveats: Recipient CMV seropositivity and CMV reactivation strongly tracked TRB clonality. Later post-transplant blood repertoires were often dominated by donor CD8+ memory clones.

Here immunoSEQ multiplex PCR was the method, and the copy in TCRdb shows in-frame clones only, minus some. The profile covers some 35,000 clones, none occurring a single time. This clone was counted many times. Its antigen remains unknown. The sequenced sample consisted of PBMCs. This TCR derives from a young man in good health and a related stem cell transplant donor.

DNA of the CDR3: TGTGCCAGCAGCTTAGCACAGGGAGATCAGCCCCAGCATTTT. Translated, it gives CASSLAQGDQPQHF. This chain connects TRBV7-9 to TRBJ1-5; maybe TRBD1 (6 bases). Germline assignment: CDR1 SEHNR and CDR2 FQNEAQ (reference sequence). Trimming left V 0 bases short and J 5 bases short, with 8 bases between. CDR3 size: 14 residues.